One sample yielded the 6 T cell receptor beta chains listed below, sequenced in a study of CD8+CD57+ T cells in acquired aplastic anemia. Study-level points and caveats: Patient-derived CD8+CD57+ populations exhibited diminished diversity relative to total CD4+ and CD8+ pools.

Both TCR beta VDJ combination and CDR3 sequence profiling were carried out. Genomic DNA was the template for this profiling. TCRdb analysed the reads with MiXCR anew, one entry per CDR3 protein. The sample lists 17,000 or so distinct CDR3 sequences, about 40% occurring once. Patients sequenced had flow cytometry evidence of CD8+CD57+ cell expansion. Their specific antigens are unknown. The sample taken for sequencing was CD8+CD57+ T cells sorted from PBMCs. Subset given: bead-enriched CD8+CD57+ effector memory T cells from SAA patients. Every receptor here comes from a human donor with aplastic anemia.

Comment on this clonotype: A much larger clone lies one base from this, so it may be a read error. The CDR3: CASRDGHSSYEQYF. As DNA, the CDR3 is TGCGCCAGCAGAGACGGCCATAGCTCCTACGAGCAGTACTTC. The rearrangement uses TRBV10-2 and TRBJ2-7; D unresolved. Germline-derived CDR1 and CDR2 are WSHSY and SAAADI. The CDR3 consists of 14 residues. Trimming pared 6 bases from V and 0 bases from J, leaving 12 bases between.

This clonotype occurred a few times. This sequence joins TRBV20-1 and TRBJ2-3, with 7 bases lining up with TRBD2. Per germline, CDR1 DFQATT and CDR2 SNEGSKA (reference sequence). The CDR3 runs 16 residues. V gave up 0 bases and J gave up 2 bases; unmatched junction bases: 8. CDR3 protein: CSARDQVGGDTDTQYF. The DNA for the CDR3 is TGCAGTGCTAGAGATCAAGTTGGGGGGGACACAGATACGCAGTATTTT.

This clonotype has ten or more counts. The rearrangement uses TRBV9 and TRBJ2-5, with D perhaps assigned TRBD1 or TRBD2 (6 bases each). CDR3 length: 15 amino acids. Trimming cost V 0 bases and J 2 bases, with 11 bases left between them. CDR1 SGDLS and CDR2 YYNGEE come from the germline V gene. CDR3 loop: CASSVAGALQETQYF. CDR3 bases: TGTGCCAGCAGCGTAGCGGGGGCCCTACAAGAGACCCAGTACTTC. Full variable domain (rest looked up from reference TRBV9 and TRBJ2-5): DSGVTQTPKHLITATGQRVTLRCSPRSGDLSVYWYQQSLDQGLQFLIQYYNGEERAKGNILERFSAQQFPDLHSELNLSSLELGDSALYFCASSVAGALQETQYFGPGTRLLVL.

In this sample, this clonotype turned up many times. The chain combines TRBV5-6 with TRBJ2-1; D might be TRBD2 (5 bases). Germline V CDR1 and CDR2: SGHDT, YYEEEE. CDR3 length equals 14 residues. V lost 1 base and J 1 base, leaving 6 bases between the germline ends. CDR3 sequence reads: CASSLTSSYNEQFF. CDR3 coding DNA: TGTGCCAGCAGCTTGACTAGTTCCTACAATGAGCAGTTCTTC.

Turning to this clonotype: A read error may account for a junction end that differs from germline. The chain recombines TRBV6-2 or TRBV6-3 with TRBJ2-7; D is unresolved. The CDR3 sequence is 12 residues long. Germline V gene sequence: CDR1 MNHEY, CDR2 SVGEGT. DNA for the CDR3: TGTGCCAGCAGTCGCTCTTCCTACGAGCAGTGCTTC. Translation gives CASSRSSYEQCF.

This clonotype was seen a few times. This chain joins TRBV4-1 and TRBJ1-3; D is unclear. The germline V and J ends were trimmed by 1 base and 1 base, with 11 bases remaining between them. Germline V gene data show CDR1 as MGHRA and CDR2 as YSYEKL. The CDR3 is 16 amino acids. This chain's CDR3 is CASSQVGVRSGNTIYF. As DNA, the CDR3 is TGCGCCAGCAGCCAAGTTGGTGTCAGATCTGGAAACACCATATATTTT.